Sequencing of this TCR beta chain was carried out in a study of beta chain features in type 1 diabetes. Findings and caveats of the study: Junctions at VDJ sites from type 1 diabetes patients had fewer insertions and more deletions. Equally in patients and controls, shorter templates might have been favored by PCR. TCRB CDR3s from Type 1 diabetes patients were moderately but significantly shorter in all four CD4+ subsets.

Concerning this clone itself: Its antigen is unknown.

Sorted CD4+ subsets: naive, central memory, regulatory, stem cell-like memory (CD45RO/CCR7/CD25/CD127/CD95/CD27 panel). Investigators reverse transcribed all isolated RNA, so they sequenced expressed TCRB transcripts. Using immunoSEQ multiplex PCR, the repertoire was profiled, and TCRdb retains in-frame clones only, with some absent. This sample carries 970,000 or so clones, 15% to 20% of them seen once, and the ten largest clones take roughly 0.025%. V gave up 4 bases and J gave up 1 base, with 9 bases separating them. The CDR3 length is 15 residues. CDR1 and CDR2 (germline): SGHNT, YYREEE (reference sequence).

Sequencing was done on a sample of naive CD4+ T cells from blood. The sequence derives from a woman aged 18-35 years in good health. The gene calls are TRBV5-4 and TRBJ2-6, with D possibly being TRBD1 (5 bases). The CDR3 nucleotides are TGTGCCAGCAGCGCGCAGGGATCTGGGGCCAACGTCCTGACTTTC. Translated, it gives CASSAQGSGANVLTF. Combining the CDR3 with reference TRBV5-4 and TRBJ2-6 gives the whole variable domain ETGVTQSPTHLIKTRGQQVTLRCSSQSGHNTVSWYQQALGQGPQFIFQYYREEENGRGNFPPRFSGLQFPNYSSELNVNALELDDSALYLCASSAQGSGANVLTFGAGSRLTVL.